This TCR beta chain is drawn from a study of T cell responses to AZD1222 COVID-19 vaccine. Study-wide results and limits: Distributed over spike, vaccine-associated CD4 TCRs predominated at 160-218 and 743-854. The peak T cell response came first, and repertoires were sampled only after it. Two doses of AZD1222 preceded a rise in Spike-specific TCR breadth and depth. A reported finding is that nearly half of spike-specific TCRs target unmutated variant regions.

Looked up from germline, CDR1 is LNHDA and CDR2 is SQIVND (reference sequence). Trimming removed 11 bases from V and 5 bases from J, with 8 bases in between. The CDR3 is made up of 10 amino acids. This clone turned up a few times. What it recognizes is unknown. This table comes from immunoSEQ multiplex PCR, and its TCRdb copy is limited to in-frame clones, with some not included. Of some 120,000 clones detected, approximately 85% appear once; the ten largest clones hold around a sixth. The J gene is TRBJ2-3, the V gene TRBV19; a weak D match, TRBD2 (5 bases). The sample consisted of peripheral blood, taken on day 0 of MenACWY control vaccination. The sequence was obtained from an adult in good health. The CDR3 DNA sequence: TGTGCCGTCGGGGTAGATACGCAGTATTTT. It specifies CAVGVDTQYF.